This paragraph covers one TCR beta chain sequence. Its antigen is undetermined. This entry belongs to a study of Ad26.COV2.S vaccination and SARS-CoV-2 variants. Study-wide background: Dosing was one shot or two shots 56 days apart.

Sequencing used immunoSEQ multiplex PCR; TCRdb keeps in-frame clones, though not all of them. The table records roughly 400,000 clones, approximately 89% of them present only once. The CDR3 covers 16 residues. Germline V gives CDR1 MNHNS, CDR2 SASEGT. J lost 1 base, V lost 2 bases, and 5 bases had no gene match. Treatment defined: roughly 20 received Ad26.COV2.S at low or high dose, single or two shots; about 5 received placebo; per-sample allocation not given. All samples were drawn on day 63, counting from the first vaccine or placebo injection. General observations from the study: TCR breadth and depth analyses may have underestimated total T cell responses.

The receptor was isolated from a person between 18 and 65 years old who received the Ad26.COV2.S COVID-19 vaccine or a placebo. Sequenced material: peripheral blood, taken in a trial of Ad26.COV2.S vaccine versus placebo. This chain uses TRBV6-1 with TRBJ2-3; 8 positions agree with TRBD2. The CDR3 reads CASSEPSGGRTDTQYF. The CDR3, as DNA: TGTGCCAGCAGTGAACCCAGCGGGGGCCGCACAGATACGCAGTATTTT.